These 16 T cell receptor beta chains share one sample of origin, sequenced in a study of PD-1 blockade in classical Hodgkin lymphoma. The assay was immunoSEQ multiplex PCR, and TCRdb's table has in-frame clones only and misses some. Counted here are almost 20,000 clones, around 84% occurring once; the ten biggest clones make up around 7.8%. The time point here: cycle 4 day 1 (C4D1), after around six weeks of nivolumab. Every one of the patients relapsed after autologous stem cell transplantation (brentuximab vedotin exposure was variable). Investigators obtained CD8+ T cells from thawed PBMCs by magnetic negative selection. Sequenced here: CD8+ T cells from blood, sampled before the fourth cycle of nivolumab. Every receptor here comes from a human donor with classical Hodgkin lymphoma.

The chain carries TRBV7-6 and TRBJ2-5, with 16 positions matching TRBD2. The J segment lost 4 bases and the V segment lost 4 bases, leaving 6 bases of the junction unmatched. CDR1 and CDR2 from the germline V gene are SGHVS and FNYEAQ. CDR3 length: 17 residues. CDR3 in amino acids: CASSSPGLAGGLETQYF. In DNA, the CDR3 is TGTGCCAGCAGCTCGCCGGGACTAGCGGGGGGGCTAGAGACCCAGTACTTC.

The chain links TRBV6-5 to TRBJ1-6; D gene ambiguous. The V end lost 5 bases, the J end lost 10 bases, and 9 bases lay between the germline ends. This CDR3 region has 12 residues. Per the germline V gene, CDR1 is MNHEY and CDR2 is SVGAGI. The CDR3 loop is CASSIGSSPLHF. The DNA of the CDR3 is TGTGCCAGCAGTATAGGTTCGTCACCCCTCCACTTT.

This sequence joins TRBV10-3 and TRBJ1-5; TRBD1 matches at 11 bases. CDR3 length: 17 amino acids. The V segment lost 6 bases and the J segment 1 base; nucleotides outside the gene matches: 8. From germline, CDR1 is ENHRY and CDR2 SYGVKD. The CDR3 bases are TGTGCCATCAGCCAAGGACAGGGGGCAAGGAGCAATCAGCCCCAGCATTTT. This sequence encodes CAISQGQGARSNQPQHF.

The table lists this clone with a count of one. The V and J genes are TRBV7-9 and TRBJ1-1; possibly TRBD1 for D (6 bases). The CDR3 runs to 14 residues. The V gene's germline CDR1 is SEHNR and CDR2 FQNEAQ (reference sequence). Deletions cut 5 bases from V and 8 bases from J, with 18 bases between. The CDR3 reads CASSPNTADREAFF. The CDR3 DNA reads TGTGCCAGCAGCCCCAATACCGCGGACAGAGAAGCTTTCTTT.

The chain employs TRBV18 and TRBJ2-1, with TRBD1 identical over 7 bases. The trim removed 5 bases at V and 0 bases at J, leaving 4 bases unmatched. From germline, CDR1 is KGHSH and CDR2 LQKENI. This CDR3 spans 15 amino acids. The CDR3 here is CASSGDSFSYNEQFF. In nucleotides, the CDR3 is TGTGCCAGCTCAGGGGACAGTTTCTCCTACAATGAGCAGTTCTTC.

This chain links TRBV12-5 with TRBJ1-1, with unresolved D. V lost 0 bases to trimming and J lost 3 bases, with 17 bases between them. This CDR3 spans 17 amino acids. Germline V gives CDR1 LGHNT, CDR2 FRNRAP. CDR3 DNA: TGTGCTAGTGGTTTGGTACTTGGGCCCGCTGCGGACACTGAAGCTTTCTTT. It yields the protein CASGLVLGPAADTEAFF. Combining the CDR3 with reference TRBV12-5 and TRBJ1-1 gives the whole variable domain DARVTQTPRHKVTEMGQEVTMRCQPILGHNTVFWYRQTMMQGLELLAYFRNRAPLDDSGMPKDRFSAEMPDATLATLKIQPSEPRDSAVYFCASGLVLGPAADTEAFFGQGTRLTVV.

V and J are TRBV27 and TRBJ1-3; the D gene is possibly TRBD1 (5 bases). Germline lookup yields CDR1 MNHEY and CDR2 SMNVEV (reference sequence). V gave up 5 bases and J gave up 1 base, with 15 bases separating them. The length of the CDR3 is 16 residues. CDR3 sequence: CASSLTSQGSGNTIYF. The CDR3 region has the DNA TGTGCCAGCAGTCTGACCAGCCAGGGTTCTGGAAACACCATATATTTT.

The chain combines TRBV9 with TRBJ2-3; 9 positions agree with TRBD2. V dropped 4 bases and J dropped 5; count of bases not matched to a gene: 17. The CDR3 length is 18 residues. Germline-derived CDR1 and CDR2 are SGDLS and YYNGEE. CDR3: CASSYFGSGTSNIDTQYF. The CDR3 DNA sequence: TGTGCCAGCAGCTACTTTGGGTCCGGGACTAGCAATATAGATACGCAGTATTTT.

This clone was detected only once. The chain joins TRBV27 to TRBJ1-5; 8 bases map to TRBD1. V lost 6 bases, J lost 4 bases, and 5 bases stayed unmatched. Germline CDR1 reads MNHEY; CDR2 reads SMNVEV (reference sequence). The CDR3 extends over 14 amino acids. This chain's CDR3 is CASRTGVKNQPQHF. The CDR3 DNA follows: TGTGCCAGCAGGACAGGGGTTAAGAATCAGCCCCAGCATTTT.

V and J are TRBV19 and TRBJ2-1; TRBD2 aligns across 12 bases. V trimming: 7 bases; J trimming: 4 bases; junction bases outside the gene matches: 5. The CDR3 has 15 residues. Germline lookup yields CDR1 LNHDA and CDR2 SQIVND (reference sequence). The CDR3 reads CASKFGLAGYNEQFF. The CDR3 nucleotides read TGTGCCAGTAAATTTGGACTAGCGGGATACAATGAGCAGTTCTTC.

The chain uses TRBV27 and TRBJ2-5, with D hard to call. Germline CDR1 reads MNHEY; CDR2 reads SMNVEV (reference sequence). V gave up 4 bases and J gave up 5 bases, with 14 bases separating them. This CDR3 has 14 amino acids. CDR3 region: CASSWANARETQYF. The CDR3 bases are TGTGCCAGCAGTTGGGCTAACGCTAGGGAGACCCAGTACTTC.

This sequence joins TRBV5-4 and TRBJ2-7; 11 bases map to TRBD1. This CDR3 is 14 amino acids long. J lost 3 bases, V lost 4 bases, and 3 bases had no gene match. Germline CDR1 SGHNT, CDR2 YYREEE (reference sequence). CDR3 nucleotides: TGTGCCAGCAGCCCAGGGACAGGGGGCTACGAGCAGTACTTC. Protein: CASSPGTGGYEQYF.

The V call is TRBV15, the J call TRBJ2-7; D is unresolved. The CDR3 is made up of 14 amino acids. Germline CDR1 and CDR2: LNHNV and YYDKDF (reference sequence). Trimming left V 1 base short and J 4 bases short, with 11 bases between. CDR3 in DNA: TGTGCCACCAGCAGAGCTGCTCGCGCGTACGAGCAGTACTTC. This gives the protein CATSRAARAYEQYF.

A remark on this clone: Other DNA sequences in the sample encode the same CDR3. The chain employs TRBV27 and TRBJ2-1, with a possible D match to TRBD1 (6 bases). CDR1 is MNHEY, CDR2 SMNVEV, per germline (reference sequence). The CDR3 has 14 residues. V was shortened by 6 bases and J by 0 bases, with 9 bases between the two germline ends. For the CDR3, the DNA is TGTGCCAGCAGCTTAGGGGGCTCCTACAATGAGCAGTTCTTC. This sequence encodes CASSLGGSYNEQFF.

The J gene is TRBJ2-7, the V gene TRBV27, with 7 bases matching TRBD1. The germline CDR1 and CDR2 sequences are MNHEY and SMNVEV (reference sequence). This CDR3 has 15 residues. V was clipped by 2 bases and J by 2 bases; unmatched bases: 6. For the CDR3, the DNA is TGTGCCAGCAGTTTAACCGGGACAGCTACCTACGAGCAGTACTTC. It translates to CASSLTGTATYEQYF.

This chain links TRBV11-3 with TRBJ2-5, with D unresolved. V lost 1 base and J lost 5, with 14 bases in between. The CDR3 extends over 15 amino acids. Germline V gives CDR1 SGHNT, CDR2 YENEEA. CDR3 bases: TGTGCCAGCAGCTTAGGCCCAGGCCTGGGGGAGACCCAGTACTTC. Translation gives CASSLGPGLGETQYF.